This T cell receptor beta chain was sequenced in a study of T and B cells in COVID-19 patients. Study conclusions and caveats: Clonality of TRB repertoires was high in active COVID-19; recovery brought above-healthy diversity and richness.

Multiplex PCR with BIOMED2 TRB-A/B primer pools amplified TRB rearrangements. TCRdb re-derived calls from the multiplex PCR reads in MiXCR, one entry per CDR3 protein. The data show roughly 15,000 distinct CDR3 sequences, roughly 28% seen once. A word on this clonotype: Its antigen is currently unknown.

Blood genomic DNA input for TRB amplification was about 240-550 ng. The sequence came from a human donor who had recovered from COVID-19. Sequencing was performed on blood.

The CDR3 sequence: CASISGGGDTQYF. The CDR3 coding sequence is TGTGCCAGTATTAGCGGGGGGGGAGATACGCAGTATTTT. The genes are TRBV6-5 and TRBJ2-3; TRBD2 agrees at 11 bases. The trim removed 9 bases at V and 5 bases at J, leaving 4 bases unmatched. Germline V gene sequence: CDR1 MNHEY, CDR2 SVGAGI. This CDR3 is built from 13 residues.